The clone carrying this T cell receptor beta chain showed up many times. Its target is not known. Germline-derived CDR1 and CDR2 are MNHEY and SMNVEV (reference sequence). Trimming cost V 6 bases and J 8 bases; bases outside gene matches: 16. This CDR3 has 15 amino acids. The data belong to a study of T-cell reconstitution after alpha-beta-depleted transplantation in children. Library preparation (for TCRbeta) was performed with unique molecular identifiers. Each CDR3 protein is one row after TCRdb ran MiXCR on the PCR reads. Of a few hundred thousand distinct CDR3 sequences listed, approximately 10% are singletons. Study results and caveats: Newly produced T cells mostly accounted for T-cell counts and diversity one year post-transplant.

The sequencing used PBMCs, collected before TCRalphabeta/CD19-depleted stem cell transplant. The V gene is TRBV27, the J gene TRBJ2-7, with 7 positions matching TRBD2. This TCR was recovered from a child younger than two with acute myeloid leukemia, due to receive a stem cell transplant. The chain's CDR3 is CASRIKGGESSKQYF. Written as DNA, the CDR3 is TGTGCCAGCAGAATAAAGGGAGGGGAAAGTAGTAAGCAGTACTTC.